The sequence of this T cell receptor beta chain was determined in a study of CD8+ T cells in alopecia areata. The germline V gene has CDR1 MNHEY and CDR2 SMNVEV (reference sequence). Trimming cost V 6 bases and J 0 bases, with 6 bases left between them. This CDR3 has 13 amino acids. Documented treatment: oral pan-JAK inhibitor, 5-10 mg twice daily. RNA was extracted and reverse transcribed into cDNA as the sequencing template. Measured with immunoSEQ multiplex PCR; TCRdb has only the in-frame clones, and not every one. The data show about 180,000 clones, approximately 51% seen once. As for this clone: Its antigen remains unknown.

Study-wide results and caveats: While tofacitinib was given, many expanded lesional clones persisted in scalp and blood.

This clonotype originated in a human donor with alopecia areata. The specimen comprised CD8+ T cells sorted from blood, sampled at roughly week 52, from a patient treated with tofacitinib. The chain uses TRBV27 and TRBJ1-5; no firm D call. The CDR3 sequence: CASRESSNQPQHF. CDR3 bases: TGTGCCAGCAGGGAGTCTAGCAATCAGCCCCAGCATTTT.